Listed below are T cell receptor beta chains from one sample, sequenced in a study of T-cell memory formation after mild COVID-19. TCRdb passed the 5' RACE reads through MiXCR, listing each CDR3 protein once. The sample contains 150,000 to 200,000 distinct CDR3 sequences, more than 12% of which appear only once. The sequenced sample consisted of PBMCs or a T cell subset sorted from them (not recorded which). The receptors derive from an adult woman who had mild COVID-19 (a few samples of this study predate the infection). Cell type and time point are not known. Both conserved end residues are part of each CDR3. The order of the fields is J gene, D gene, V gene, clone size, CDR3 protein, CDR3 DNA. The D gene is left open where the match is weak. Some rows have no size entry. The others give once, few or many, or a class for an expanded clone.

TRBJ1-1 | TRBD1 | TRBV7-9 | . | CASSLVLTGVSEAFF | TGTGCCAGCAGCTTAGTCCTTACAGGGGTTTCCGAAGCTTTCTTT
TRBJ2-1 | . | TRBV12-3/TRBV12-4 | many | CASSPNRDRYNEQFF | TGTGCCAGCAGCCCCAACAGGGATCGGTACAATGAGCAGTTCTTC
TRBJ2-1 | . | TRBV5-5 | . | CASSTLPGNNEQFF | TGTGCCAGCAGCACATTACCCGGAAACAATGAGCAGTTCTTC
TRBJ2-5 | TRBD2 | TRBV7-8 | . | CASVLAGGRETQYF | TGTGCCAGCGTACTAGCGGGGGGGCGAGAGACCCAGTACTTC
TRBJ2-7 | TRBD1 | TRBV7-6 | . | CASSSYRDRDHYEQYF | TGTGCCAGCAGCTCCTACAGGGACAGGGACCACTACGAGCAGTACTTC
TRBJ2-7 | TRBD2 | TRBV10-2 | . | CASSDYSGISDEQYF | TGCGCCAGCAGTGACTATAGCGGGATCTCGGACGAGCAGTACTTC
TRBJ1-1 | . | TRBV5-5 | many | CASSVRVTEAFF | TGTGCCAGCAGCGTCAGGGTCACTGAAGCTTTCTTT
TRBJ1-1 | . | TRBV6-4 | . | CASSDYVGGEAFF | TGTGCCAGCAGTGACTATGTAGGGGGAGAAGCTTTCTTT
TRBJ2-1 | TRBD2 | TRBV15 | few | CATSRGPVGGWQFF | TGTGCCACCAGCAGAGGACCAGTGGGGGGGTGGCAGTTCTTC
TRBJ1-1 | TRBD1 | TRBV5-6 | few | CASSRDRGTAFF | TGTGCCAGCAGCAGGGACAGGGGCACAGCTTTCTTT
TRBJ2-1 | TRBD2 | TRBV15 | . | CATSRDLAGEQFF | TGTGCCACCAGCAGAGATCTAGCGGGCGAGCAGTTCTTC
TRBJ1-2 | . | TRBV6-5 | . | CASSYSAGRGYGYTF | TGTGCCAGCAGTTACTCTGCAGGGAGAGGCTATGGCTACACCTTC
TRBJ2-7 | TRBD1 | TRBV11-2 | few | CASSLIGQGKGQYF | TGTGCCAGCAGCTTAATTGGACAGGGTAAAGGGCAGTACTTC
TRBJ2-3 | TRBD2 | TRBV10-3 | . | CAISEETSGKAQYF | TGTGCCATCAGTGAGGAGACTAGCGGGAAGGCGCAGTATTTT
TRBJ2-2 | . | TRBV27 | few | CASSHRTGELFF | TGTGCCAGCAGTCATCGCACCGGGGAGCTGTTTTTT
TRBJ2-2 | TRBD1 | TRBV24-1 | . | CATSDPGTGDRDGELFF | TGTGCCACCAGTGATCCCGGGACAGGGGACCGTGACGGGGAGCTGTTTTTT
TRBJ2-1 | . | TRBV25-1 | . | CASREGTASSYNEQFF | TGTGCCAGCAGGGAGGGGACAGCGAGCTCCTACAATGAGCAGTTCTTC
TRBJ2-3 | . | TRBV6-2/TRBV6-3 | few | CASSYSIPQTDTQYF | TGTGCCAGCAGTTACTCGATCCCACAAACAGATACGCAGTATTTT
TRBJ1-1 | . | TRBV3-1 | . | CASSWAATEAFF | TGTGCCAGCAGCTGGGCCGCCACTGAAGCTTTCTTT
TRBJ2-2 | TRBD1 | TRBV5-8 | . | CASSWGQGAGELFF | TGTGCCAGCAGCTGGGGACAGGGTGCCGGGGAGCTGTTTTTT
TRBJ2-3 | TRBD1 | TRBV12-3/TRBV12-4 | . | CASSPLDRGSDTQYF | TGTGCCAGCAGTCCCTTGGACAGGGGATCAGATACGCAGTATTTT
TRBJ2-3 | TRBD2 | TRBV3-1 | few | CASSPGGGGGTDTQYF | TGTGCCAGCAGCCCAGGTGGGGGCGGGGGGACAGATACGCAGTATTTT
TRBJ2-3 | . | TRBV2 | . | CASSELTQGDTQYF | TGTGCCAGCAGTGAATTGACTCAAGGTGATACGCAGTATTTT
TRBJ2-3 | . | TRBV11-2 | . | CASTRGEISTDTQYF | TGTGCCAGCACCAGGGGGGAGATCAGCACAGATACGCAGTATTTT
TRBJ1-1 | . | TRBV3-1 | few | CASSQGYGAFF | TGTGCCAGCAGCCAAGGGTACGGAGCTTTCTTT
TRBJ1-1 | . | TRBV6-1 | . | CASRTNTEAFF | TGTGCCAGCAGGACAAACACTGAAGCTTTCTTT
TRBJ2-7 | . | TRBV21-1 | . | CASEVAGGRNEQYF | TGTGCCAGCGAGGTGGCGGGAGGGAGGAACGAGCAGTACTTC
TRBJ2-3 | TRBD2 | TRBV5-1 | . | CASSLQLTSGFTDTQYF | TGCGCCAGCAGCTTACAATTGACTAGCGGATTTACAGATACGCAGTATTTT
TRBJ2-7 | TRBD1 | TRBV14 | many | CASSQPGQGIGEQYF | TGTGCCAGCAGCCAACCGGGACAGGGCATAGGGGAGCAGTACTTC
TRBJ2-5 | TRBD2 | TRBV4-3 | . | CASSQAPGLAGVETQYF | TGCGCCAGCAGCCAAGCTCCGGGACTAGCGGGAGTGGAGACCCAGTACTTC
TRBJ2-7 | . | TRBV2 | few | CASSASSRLDSYEQYF | TGTGCCAGCAGTGCCAGCAGCCGTCTCGACTCCTACGAGCAGTACTTC
TRBJ2-7 | . | TRBV3-1 | few | CASRRDLSVGYEQYF | TGTGCCAGCAGAAGGGACCTCAGTGTTGGTTACGAGCAGTACTTC
TRBJ2-4 | TRBD1 | TRBV9 | few | CASSAGTGGDKNIQYF | TGTGCCAGCAGCGCCGGGACAGGGGGCGACAAAAACATTCAGTACTTC
TRBJ2-7 | TRBD1 | TRBV7-9 | few | CASSPGQPYEQYF | TGTGCCAGCAGCCCGGGACAGCCATACGAGCAGTACTTC
TRBJ2-7 | . | TRBV29-1 | many | CSVERLLPGEQYF | TGCAGCGTTGAAAGGCTACTCCCAGGCGAGCAGTACTTC
TRBJ1-2 | TRBD1 | TRBV5-1 | few | CASSWGQGNGYTF | TGCGCCAGCAGCTGGGGACAGGGAAATGGCTACACCTTC
TRBJ2-5 | TRBD1 | TRBV6-6 | . | CASSAGGGSQYF | TGTGCCAGCAGTGCAGGGGGCGGGTCCCAGTACTTC
TRBJ2-7 | TRBD2 | TRBV7-9 | few | CASTLGLAGKEQYF | TGTGCCAGCACCCTGGGGCTAGCGGGGAAAGAGCAGTACTTC
TRBJ2-1 | TRBD2 | TRBV2 | . | CAILREASGIQEFF | TGTGCCATCCTTAGGGAGGCTAGCGGAATCCAGGAGTTCTTC
TRBJ2-7 | TRBD1 | TRBV5-1 | few | CASSLDDLDRRAYEQYF | TGCGCCAGCAGCTTGGATGACCTGGACAGGCGCGCCTACGAGCAGTACTTC
TRBJ2-1 | TRBD2 | TRBV5-1 | . | CASSSGLARDYEQFF | TGCGCCAGCAGCTCGGGACTAGCTAGGGACTATGAGCAGTTCTTC